This T cell receptor (beta chain) was identified in a study of cytomegalovirus exposure and HLA in healthy donors. The PCR ran on 60 Vbeta and 13 Jbeta primers. Clones were read by immunoSEQ multiplex PCR, and TCRdb kept only the in-frame ones, dropping some. Among 200,000 to 250,000 clones listed, 76% were seen once. This CDR3 has 12 residues. V was shortened by 7 bases and J by 0 bases, with 6 bases between the two germline ends. Germline CDR1 and CDR2: MDHEN and SYDVKM. The V call is TRBV28, the J call TRBJ1-2, with a tentative D call TRBD1 (5 bases). This TCR was sampled from a man aged 18 to 35 in good health and CMV-seronegative. Sequenced input: PBMCs. The CDR3 loop reads CASIGANYGYTF. As DNA, the CDR3 is TGTGCCAGCATAGGGGCTAACTATGGCTACACCTTC.